The 18 T cell receptor beta chains reported below all come from one sample, sequenced in a study of T cells after posttransplantation cyclophosphamide. Using immunoSEQ multiplex PCR, the repertoire was profiled, and TCRdb retains in-frame clones only, with some absent. The sample includes about 43,000 clones, roughly 91% of them seen just once. Cyclophosphamide on days +3 and +4 followed busulfan-fludarabine conditioning and a marrow graft. The sample in question was PBMCs, obtained just over 60 days after allogeneic stem cell transplant with posttransplant cyclophosphamide. The receptors shown here come from a male patient between 55 and 70 years old who received an allogeneic stem cell transplant from a related donor and was CMV-positive. The graft donor may have given rise to some T cells.

V is TRBV29-1 and J is TRBJ1-2, with D possibly being TRBD1 (5 bases). The CDR3 totals 13 residues. V lost 2 bases, J lost 5 bases, and 12 bases lay in between. CDR1 is SQVTM and CDR2 is ANQGSEA in the germline V gene. In DNA form, the CDR3 reads TGCAGCGTTGAACAGGGTTCTGAATATGGCTACACCTTC. Protein product: CSVEQGSEYGYTF. Full variable domain (rest looked up from reference TRBV29-1 and TRBJ1-2): SAVISQKPSRDICQRGTSLTIQCQVDSQVTMMFWYRQQPGQSLTLIATANQGSEATYESGFVIDKFPISRPNLTFSTLTVSNMSPEDSSIYLCSVEQGSEYGYTFGSGTRLTVV.

There are a few counts of this clone. The chain has TRBV5-4 and TRBJ2-2; TRBD2 agrees at 9 bases. With 0 bases clipped from V and 6 bases from J, the junction kept 6 bases outside the gene matches. The CDR3 is made up of 16 amino acids. The germline V gene has CDR1 SGHNT and CDR2 YYREEE (reference sequence). The chain's CDR3 is CASSLAPAGGAGELFF. In DNA, the CDR3 is TGTGCCAGCAGCTTGGCTCCAGCGGGGGGCGCCGGGGAGCTGTTTTTT.

This clone was detected a few times. This chain uses TRBV7-9 with TRBJ1-2; weak D call: TRBD1 (5 bases). This CDR3 has 15 amino acids. Per the germline V gene, CDR1 is SEHNR and CDR2 is FQNEAQ (reference sequence). Trimming took off 10 bases at V and 3 bases at J, with 21 bases between the two ends. CDR3 nucleotide sequence: TGTGCCACCACCACAGGATCCCCCGAGTACTATGGCTACACCTTC. This codes for CATTTGSPEYYGYTF.

CDR3 nucleotides: TGTGCCAGCAGCTTGTCCGGGATACAAGAAAAACTGTTTTTT. It encodes CASSLSGIQEKLFF. The chain links TRBV5-4 to TRBJ1-4; unclear D gene. Per germline, CDR1 SGHNT and CDR2 YYREEE (reference sequence). The CDR3 consists of 14 residues. The germline V and J ends were trimmed by 1 base and 8 bases, with 12 bases remaining between them.

The V call is TRBV5-4, the J call TRBJ2-1, with 8 bases identical to TRBD1. V lost 10 bases and J lost 4; bases outside the gene matches: 13. This CDR3 has 15 amino acids. Germline loops: CDR1 SGHNT, CDR2 YYREEE (reference sequence). CDR3 amino acids: CADTPGQVTYNEQFF. In DNA, the CDR3 is TGTGCCGACACTCCGGGACAGGTTACTTACAATGAGCAGTTCTTC.

This clone has just a few counts. The chain uses TRBV7-9 and TRBJ2-1, with 10 bases fitting TRBD1. J gave up 7 bases and V 3 bases, and 3 bases lay outside the gene matches. The CDR3 is 14 residues long. Germline lookup yields CDR1 SEHNR and CDR2 FQNEAQ (reference sequence). CDR3 coding DNA: TGTGCCAGCAGCTTCGGGACAGGGGTGAATGAGCAGTTCTTC. This gives the protein CASSFGTGVNEQFF.

The gene calls are TRBV2 and TRBJ2-3; the match to TRBD2 covers 15 bases. The germline CDR1 and CDR2 sequences are SNHLY and FYNNEI. The CDR3 is 15 residues long. Trimming removed 7 bases from V and 6 bases from J; junction bases left unmatched: 5. The CDR3 reads CASTVGTSGGDTQYF. CDR3 nucleotide sequence: TGTGCCAGCACCGTGGGGACTAGCGGGGGGGATACGCAGTATTTT.

The CDR3 is CASSGDRGTGELFF. In DNA form, the CDR3 reads TGTGCCAGCAGTGGGGACAGGGGTACCGGGGAGCTGTTTTTT. The V call is TRBV27, the J call TRBJ2-2; 10 bases are shared with TRBD1. Looked up from germline, CDR1 is MNHEY and CDR2 is SMNVEV (reference sequence). The CDR3 consists of 14 residues. The junction had 2 bases not matched to a gene; V was cut back by 5 bases and J by 5 bases.

The gene calls are TRBV9 and TRBJ1-1; 7 bases are shared with TRBD1. Germline CDR1 reads SGDLS; CDR2 reads YYNGEE. V lost 6 bases and J lost 4; bases outside the gene matches: 24. This CDR3 spans 19 amino acids. In DNA, the CDR3 is TGTGCCAGCAACCATGGACAACAGGGGCCGAACCCTAATTGCACTGAAGCTTTCTTT. This translates into CASNHGQQGPNPNCTEAFF.

The chain joins TRBV9 to TRBJ2-2; no reliable D call. Trimming left V 0 bases short and J 6 bases short, with 9 bases between. The length of the CDR3 is 14 residues. The germline V gene has CDR1 SGDLS and CDR2 YYNGEE. The CDR3 is CASSVGSTAGELFF. The CDR3 DNA is TGTGCCAGCAGCGTAGGGTCTACCGCCGGGGAGCTGTTTTTT.

Comment on this clone: Other DNA variants within this sample encode the same CDR3. The V call is TRBV27, the J call TRBJ1-2; unclear D gene. Germline V lookup: CDR1 MNHEY, CDR2 SMNVEV (reference sequence). V dropped 3 bases and J dropped 2 bases, with 7 bases sitting between them. CDR3 length: 13 amino acids. CDR3 nucleotides: TGTGCCAGCAGTTTGGGCCAGAACTATGGCTACACCTTC. Translation: CASSLGQNYGYTF.

V is TRBV9 and J is TRBJ1-4; 8 nucleotides agree with TRBD1. The germline CDR1 and CDR2 sequences are SGDLS and YYNGEE. The CDR3 loop spans 17 amino acids. The trim removed 3 bases at V and 0 bases at J, leaving 7 bases unmatched. CDR3: CASSGSGGESTNEKLFF. CDR3 coding DNA: TGTGCCAGCAGCGGATCAGGGGGCGAGTCAACTAATGAAAAACTGTTTTTT. The variable domain in full, completed from reference TRBV9 and TRBJ1-4, reads DSGVTQTPKHLITATGQRVTLRCSPRSGDLSVYWYQQSLDQGLQFLIQYYNGEERAKGNILERFSAQQFPDLHSELNLSSLELGDSALYFCASSGSGGESTNEKLFFGSGTQLSVL.

V and J are TRBV4-1 and TRBJ2-5, with TRBD2 identical over 10 bases. The V segment lost 4 bases and the J segment 5 bases; nucleotides outside the gene matches: 7. The CDR3 consists of 15 residues. Looked up from germline, CDR1 is MGHRA and CDR2 is YSYEKL. CDR3 DNA sequence: TGCGCCAGCAGCCTGAGCGGGGGGGGCGCGGAGACCCAGTACTTC. It codes for CASSLSGGGAETQYF.

This clone has just a few counts. The chain is built from TRBV19 and TRBJ2-1, with a possible D match to TRBD1 (6 bases). The CDR3 has 12 amino acids. Germline-derived CDR1 and CDR2 are LNHDA and SQIVND (reference sequence). Trimming left V 6 bases short and J 15 bases short, with 18 bases between. In DNA, the CDR3 is TGTGCCAGTAGCCCCCAGGGGACCTTGCGGTTCTTC. Amino acid sequence: CASSPQGTLRFF.

This chain connects TRBV18 to TRBJ2-3; TRBD1 agrees at 9 bases. This CDR3 is 15 amino acids long. Trimming removed 3 bases from V and 4 bases from J; junction bases left unmatched: 5. Germline CDR1 reads KGHSH; CDR2 reads LQKENI. DNA of the CDR3: TGTGCCAGCTCACCGACAGGGGGGACCCCAGATACGCAGTATTTT. Its translation is CASSPTGGTPDTQYF.

This chain links TRBV2 with TRBJ2-3; possible D gene TRBD2, 5 bases. V was shortened by 5 bases and J by 4 bases, with 19 bases between the two germline ends. This CDR3 has 16 residues. Germline V gives CDR1 SNHLY, CDR2 FYNNEI. CDR3 in DNA: TGTGCCAGCAGTTCCCCAGCAGAGGAGGTTGCAGATACGCAGTATTTT. Protein product: CASSSPAEEVADTQYF.

This sequence joins TRBV5-1 and TRBJ1-1; the D is unclear. CDR1 and CDR2 (germline): SGHRS, YFSETQ. V was pared by 1 base and J by 4 bases, with 14 bases between. The CDR3 length is 15 residues. CDR3 sequence reads: CASSLSSKSFTEAFF. The CDR3 DNA reads as TGCGCCAGCAGCTTGTCTAGTAAATCGTTCACTGAAGCTTTCTTT.

The sample holds one count of this clone. CDR3 nucleotide sequence: TGTGCCAGCAGCTTAGATGGGAGCGGGGGGGTTAGCTACAATGAGCAGTTCTTC. This encodes CASSLDGSGGVSYNEQFF. The V gene is TRBV7-6, the J gene TRBJ2-1; TRBD2 matches at 10 bases. The germline gives CDR1 SGHVS, CDR2 FNYEAQ. This CDR3 region has 18 residues. Germline trimming cut 1 base from V and 3 bases from J; bases unmatched to any gene: 9.